The present T cell receptor (beta chain) was sequenced within a study of blood T cell repertoires in COVID-19. Generated by immunoSEQ multiplex PCR, the TCRdb table keeps only in-frame clones and is missing some. Of 400,000 to 500,000 clones in the sample, approximately 90% were seen once. Germline V gene lookup returns CDR1 SGHRS and CDR2 YFSETQ. The CDR3 covers 15 residues. V lost 4 bases and J 5 bases, leaving 18 bases between the germline ends. Allocation to cohorts depended on clinical history reported by the participants. What was sequenced was PBMCs or T cells enriched from blood (not recorded which). The chain carries TRBV5-1 and TRBJ1-2, with D tentatively TRBD1 (6 bases). The source is a young woman who had been exposed to COVID-19. The chain's CDR3 is CASSPEGGAGYGYTF. The CDR3 bases are TGCGCCAGCAGCCCGGAAGGGGGGGCTGGGTATGGCTACACCTTC.